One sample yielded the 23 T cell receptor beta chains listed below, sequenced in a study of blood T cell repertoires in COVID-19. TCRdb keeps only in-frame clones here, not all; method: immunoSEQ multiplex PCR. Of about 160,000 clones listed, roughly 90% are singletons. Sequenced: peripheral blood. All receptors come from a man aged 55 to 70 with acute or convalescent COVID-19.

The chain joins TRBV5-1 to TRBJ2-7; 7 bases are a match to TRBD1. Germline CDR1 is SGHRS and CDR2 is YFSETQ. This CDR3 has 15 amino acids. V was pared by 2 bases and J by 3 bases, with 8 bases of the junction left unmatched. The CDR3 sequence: CASSLRSTGDYEQYF. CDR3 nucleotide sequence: TGCGCCAGCAGCTTACGGTCCACAGGGGACTACGAGCAGTACTTC.

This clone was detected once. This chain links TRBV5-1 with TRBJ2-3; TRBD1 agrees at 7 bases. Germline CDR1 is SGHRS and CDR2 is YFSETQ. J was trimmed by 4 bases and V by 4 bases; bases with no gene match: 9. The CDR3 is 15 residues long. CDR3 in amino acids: CASSPVGQGADTQYF. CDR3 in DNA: TGCGCCAGCAGCCCCGTGGGGCAGGGGGCAGATACGCAGTATTTT.

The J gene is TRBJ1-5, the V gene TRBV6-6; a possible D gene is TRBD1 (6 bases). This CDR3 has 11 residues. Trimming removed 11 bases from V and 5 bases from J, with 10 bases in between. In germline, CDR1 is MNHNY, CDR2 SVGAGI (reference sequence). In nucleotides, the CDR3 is TGTGCCTCGGGGGGCCATCAGCCCCAGCATTTT. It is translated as CASGGHQPQHF.

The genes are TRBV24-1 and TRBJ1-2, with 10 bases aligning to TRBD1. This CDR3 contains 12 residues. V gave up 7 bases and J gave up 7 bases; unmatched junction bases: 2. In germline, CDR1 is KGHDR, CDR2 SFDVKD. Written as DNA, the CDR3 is TGTGCCACCAGGGGACAGGGGCCTGGCTACACCTTC. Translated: CATRGQGPGYTF.

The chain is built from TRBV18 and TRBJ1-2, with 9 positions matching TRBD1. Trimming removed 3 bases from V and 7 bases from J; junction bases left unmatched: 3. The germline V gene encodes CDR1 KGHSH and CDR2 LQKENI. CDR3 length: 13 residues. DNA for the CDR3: TGTGCCAGCTCACCGGACAGGGGCCTTGGCTACACCTTC. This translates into CASSPDRGLGYTF.

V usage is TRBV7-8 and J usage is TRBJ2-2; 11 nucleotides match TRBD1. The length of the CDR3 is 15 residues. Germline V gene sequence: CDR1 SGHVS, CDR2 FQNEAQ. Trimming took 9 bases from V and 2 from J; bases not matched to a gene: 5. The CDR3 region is CASGQGAPNTGELFF. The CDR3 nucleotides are TGTGCCAGTGGACAGGGGGCTCCTAACACCGGGGAGCTGTTTTTT.

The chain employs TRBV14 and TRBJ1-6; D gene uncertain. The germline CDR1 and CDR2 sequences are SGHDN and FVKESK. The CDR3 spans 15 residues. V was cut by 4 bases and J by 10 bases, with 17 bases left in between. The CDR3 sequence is CASSPSGTTGSPLHF. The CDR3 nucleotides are TGTGCCAGCAGCCCCTCCGGAACTACTGGCTCACCCCTCCACTTT.

This chain's CDR3 is CASSYTSGAYNEQFF. The CDR3 DNA sequence: TGTGCCAGCAGCTATACTAGCGGGGCGTACAATGAGCAGTTCTTC. The gene calls are TRBV7-2 and TRBJ2-1; 10 nucleotides align to TRBD2. V gave up 4 bases and J gave up 4 bases; unmatched junction bases: 4. This CDR3 region has 15 residues. Looked up from germline, CDR1 is SGHTA and CDR2 is FQGNSA.

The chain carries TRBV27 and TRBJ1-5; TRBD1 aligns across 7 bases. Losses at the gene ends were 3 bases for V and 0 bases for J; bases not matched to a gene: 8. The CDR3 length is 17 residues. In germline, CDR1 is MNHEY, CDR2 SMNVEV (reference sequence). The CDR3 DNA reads TGTGCCAGCAGTTTGGGGGGACAGTACTTTAGCAATCAGCCCCAGCATTTT. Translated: CASSLGGQYFSNQPQHF.

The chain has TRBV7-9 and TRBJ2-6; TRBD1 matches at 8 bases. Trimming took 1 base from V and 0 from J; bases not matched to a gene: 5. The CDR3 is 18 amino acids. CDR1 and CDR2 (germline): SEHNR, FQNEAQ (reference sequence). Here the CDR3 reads CASSLGTGLYSGANVLTF. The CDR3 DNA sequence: TGTGCCAGCAGCTTAGGGACAGGGTTATACTCTGGGGCCAACGTCCTGACTTTC.

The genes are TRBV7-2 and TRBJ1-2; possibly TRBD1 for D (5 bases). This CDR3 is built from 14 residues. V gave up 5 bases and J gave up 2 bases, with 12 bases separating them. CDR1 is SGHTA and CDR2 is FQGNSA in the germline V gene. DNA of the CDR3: TGTGCCAGCAGCCTAATCCCAGGGAACTATGGCTACACCTTC. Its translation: CASSLIPGNYGYTF.

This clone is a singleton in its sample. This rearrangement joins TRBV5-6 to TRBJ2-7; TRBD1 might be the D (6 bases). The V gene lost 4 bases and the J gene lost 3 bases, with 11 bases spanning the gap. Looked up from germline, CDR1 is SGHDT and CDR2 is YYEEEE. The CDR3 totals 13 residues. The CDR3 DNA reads TGTGCCAGCAGCCCGGTAGGGGGCTACGAGCAGTACTTC. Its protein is CASSPVGGYEQYF. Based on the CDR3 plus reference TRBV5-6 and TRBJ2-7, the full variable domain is DAGVTQSPTHLIKTRGQQVTLRCSPKSGHDTVSWYQQALGQGPQFIFQYYEEEERQRGNFPDRFSGHQFPNYSSELNVNALLLGDSALYLCASSPVGGYEQYFGPGTRLTVT.

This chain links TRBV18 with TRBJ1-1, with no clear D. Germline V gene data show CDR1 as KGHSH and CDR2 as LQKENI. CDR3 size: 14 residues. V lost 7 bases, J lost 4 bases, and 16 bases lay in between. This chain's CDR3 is CASFLVQASTEAFF. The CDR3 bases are TGTGCCAGCTTCTTAGTTCAGGCCAGCACTGAAGCTTTCTTT. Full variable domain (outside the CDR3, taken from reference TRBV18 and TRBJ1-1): NAGVMQNPRHLVRRRGQEARLRCSPMKGHSHVYWYRQLPEEGLKFMVYLQKENIIDESGMPKERFSAEFPKEGPSILRIQQVVRGDSAAYFCASFLVQASTEAFFGQGTRLTVV.

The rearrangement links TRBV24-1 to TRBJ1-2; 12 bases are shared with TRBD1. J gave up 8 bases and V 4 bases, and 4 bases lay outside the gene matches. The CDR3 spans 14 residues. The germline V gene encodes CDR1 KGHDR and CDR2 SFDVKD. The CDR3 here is CATSEGQGAQGYTF. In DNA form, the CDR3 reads TGTGCCACCAGTGAGGGACAGGGGGCGCAGGGCTACACCTTC.

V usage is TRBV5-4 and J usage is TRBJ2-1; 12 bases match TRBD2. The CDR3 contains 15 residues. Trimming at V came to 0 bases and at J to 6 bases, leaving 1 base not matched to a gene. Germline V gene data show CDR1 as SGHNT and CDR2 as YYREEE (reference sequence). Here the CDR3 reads CASSLAGLAGNEQFF. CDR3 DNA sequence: TGTGCCAGCAGCTTGGCGGGACTAGCGGGCAATGAGCAGTTCTTC. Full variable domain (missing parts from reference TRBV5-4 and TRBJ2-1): ETGVTQSPTHLIKTRGQQVTLRCSSQSGHNTVSWYQQALGQGPQFIFQYYREEENGRGNFPPRFSGLQFPNYSSELNVNALELDDSALYLCASSLAGLAGNEQFFGPGTRLTVL.

The CDR3 DNA is TGTGCCAGCAGCCCAGGGATAGCTAGCAATCAGCCCCAGCATTTT. Encoded protein: CASSPGIASNQPQHF. The V gene is TRBV7-2, the J gene TRBJ1-5, with D possibly being TRBD1 (5 bases). CDR1 and CDR2 (germline): SGHTA, FQGNSA. The CDR3 is 15 amino acids. V shed 5 bases and J shed 0 bases, with 11 bases lying between them.

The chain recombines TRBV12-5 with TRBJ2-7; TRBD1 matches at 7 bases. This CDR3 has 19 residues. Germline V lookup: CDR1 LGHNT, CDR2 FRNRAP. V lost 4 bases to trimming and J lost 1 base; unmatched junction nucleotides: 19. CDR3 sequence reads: CASGSSWLRGPILSYEQYF. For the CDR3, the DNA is TGTGCTAGTGGTTCGTCCTGGTTGAGGGGGCCCATTTTATCCTACGAGCAGTACTTC.

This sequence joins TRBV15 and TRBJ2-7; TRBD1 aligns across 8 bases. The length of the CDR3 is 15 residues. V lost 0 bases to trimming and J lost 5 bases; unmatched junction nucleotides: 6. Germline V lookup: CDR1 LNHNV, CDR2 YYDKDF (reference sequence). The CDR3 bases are TGTGCCACCAGCAGAGATCGAGACAGGGGCCACGAGCAGTACTTC. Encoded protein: CATSRDRDRGHEQYF.

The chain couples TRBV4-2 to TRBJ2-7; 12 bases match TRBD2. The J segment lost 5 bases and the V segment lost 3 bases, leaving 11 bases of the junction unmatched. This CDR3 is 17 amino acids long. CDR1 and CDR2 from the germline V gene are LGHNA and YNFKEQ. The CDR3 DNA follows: TGTGCCAGCAGCCAGACTACTCCTAGCGGGGGGGCCCACGAGCAGTACTTC. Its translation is CASSQTTPSGGAHEQYF.

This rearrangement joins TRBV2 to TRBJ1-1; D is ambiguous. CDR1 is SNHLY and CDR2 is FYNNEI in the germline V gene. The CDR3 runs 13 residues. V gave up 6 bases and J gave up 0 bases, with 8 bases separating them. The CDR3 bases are TGTGCCAGCAGGAGGTGGATGAACACTGAAGCTTTCTTT. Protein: CASRRWMNTEAFF.

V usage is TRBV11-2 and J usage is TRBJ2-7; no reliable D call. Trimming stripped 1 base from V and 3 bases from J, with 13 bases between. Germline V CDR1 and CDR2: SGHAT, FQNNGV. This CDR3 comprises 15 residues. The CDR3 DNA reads TGTGCCAGCAGCTTAGCCCTCCCACCAGTCTACGAGCAGTACTTC. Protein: CASSLALPPVYEQYF.

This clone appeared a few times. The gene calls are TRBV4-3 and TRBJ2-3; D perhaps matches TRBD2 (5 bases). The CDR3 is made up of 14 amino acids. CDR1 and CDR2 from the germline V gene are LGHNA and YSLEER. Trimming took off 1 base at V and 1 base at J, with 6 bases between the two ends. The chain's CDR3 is CASSQVRGTDTQYF. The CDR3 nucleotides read TGCGCCAGCAGCCAAGTGAGGGGCACAGATACGCAGTATTTT.

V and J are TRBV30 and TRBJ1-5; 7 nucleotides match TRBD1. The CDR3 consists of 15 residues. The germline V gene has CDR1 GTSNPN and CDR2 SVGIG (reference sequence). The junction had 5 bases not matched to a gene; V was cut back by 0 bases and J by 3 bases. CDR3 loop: CAWSVGTAHNQPQHF. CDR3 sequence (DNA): TGTGCCTGGAGTGTCGGGACAGCCCACAATCAGCCCCAGCATTTT.